A single T cell receptor (beta chain) is shown here with its context. The data originate from a study of technical replicates of blood from a handful of donors. Libraries were prepared by immunoSEQ multiplex PCR; TCRdb keeps only in-frame clonotypes and omits some of them. This sample has about 97,000 clones; 85% to 95% occur once, and the top ten carry roughly 0.31%. The origin of this receptor is a human donor in good health. Sequenced material: T cells isolated from PBMCs.

This CDR3 is CASSLQGSNQPQHF. CDR3 bases: TGTGCCAGCAGCCTCCAGGGGAGCAATCAGCCCCAGCATTTT. The chain employs TRBV4-2 and TRBJ1-5, with D perhaps TRBD1 (6 bases). The CDR3 runs 14 residues. The V gene lost 4 bases and the J gene lost 1 base, with 8 bases spanning the gap. CDR1 LGHNA and CDR2 YNFKEQ come from the germline V gene.